What follows are 18 T cell receptor beta chains derived from one specimen sequenced in a study of T cell changes during pregnancy in multiple sclerosis. The protocol was immunoSEQ multiplex PCR, while the TCRdb copy is restricted to in-frame clones and leaves out a portion. The table records roughly 59,000 clones, around 90% of them present only once. Sample: peripheral blood, taken in the third trimester of pregnancy. All receptors come from a female donor in good health, enrolled as a control in a pregnancy study.

This rearrangement joins TRBV7-6 to TRBJ2-1; D is ambiguous. Looked up from germline, CDR1 is SGHVS and CDR2 is FNYEAQ. The V gene lost 2 bases and the J gene lost 4 bases, with 12 bases spanning the gap. The CDR3 has 15 amino acids. The CDR3 DNA sequence: TGTGCCAGCAGCTTATGGGCAGCACGTTACAATGAGCAGTTCTTC. The encoded protein is CASSLWAARYNEQFF. The full variable domain, in which reference TRBV7-6 and TRBJ2-1 provide the parts outside the CDR3, is GAGVSQSPRYKVTKRGQDVALRCDPISGHVSLYWYRQALGQGPEFLTYFNYEAQQDKSGLPNDRFSAERPEGSISTLTIQRTEQRDSAMYRCASSLWAARYNEQFFGPGTRLTVL.

The V gene is TRBV11-1, the J gene TRBJ1-1; no clear D. The CDR3 is made up of 13 amino acids. Germline V gives CDR1 SGHAT, CDR2 FQDESV (reference sequence). Deletions cut 7 bases from V and 1 base from J, with 10 bases between. In nucleotides, the CDR3 is TGTGCCAGCAAAGTAAGCCGGAACACTGAAGCTTTCTTT. Translation gives CASKVSRNTEAFF.

CDR3 nucleotide sequence: TGTGCCACCAGAGGGACAGACCACAATCAGCCCCAGCATTTT. Residues: CATRGTDHNQPQHF. The chain is built from TRBV15 and TRBJ1-5, with 7 nucleotides matching TRBD1. The junction had 5 bases not matched to a gene; V was cut back by 6 bases and J by 3 bases. In germline, CDR1 is LNHNV, CDR2 YYDKDF (reference sequence). The length of the CDR3 is 14 residues.

This clone was recorded once. V and J are TRBV5-6 and TRBJ2-6; D ambiguous. CDR1 and CDR2 from the germline V gene are SGHDT and YYEEEE. Trimming removed 2 bases from V and 0 bases from J, with 9 bases in between. CDR3 size: 16 residues. The CDR3 here is CASSLQLRSGANVLTF. The CDR3 DNA reads as TGTGCCAGCAGCTTACAGTTGCGCTCTGGGGCCAACGTCCTGACTTTC.

The chain links TRBV7-2 to TRBJ1-5; 8 bases are shared with TRBD1. The V gene end was trimmed by 5 bases and the J gene end by 1 base; junction bases not matched to a gene: 7. The CDR3 runs to 16 residues. CDR1 and CDR2 (germline): SGHTA, FQGNSA. CDR3: CASSVVGQGSNQPQHF. Here the CDR3 DNA reads TGTGCCAGCAGCGTCGTCGGACAGGGAAGCAATCAGCCCCAGCATTTT. The whole variable domain, remainder taken from reference TRBV7-2 and TRBJ1-5, is GAGVSQSPSNKVTEKGKDVELRCDPISGHTALYWYRQSLGQGLEFLIYFQGNSAPDKSGLPSDRFSAERTGGSVSTLTIQRTQQEDSAVYLCASSVVGQGSNQPQHFGDGTRLSIL.

This sequence joins TRBV12-5 and TRBJ1-2, with D possibly matching TRBD1 (5 bases). Trimming stripped 6 bases from V and 3 bases from J, with 14 bases between. CDR3 length: 14 amino acids. Germline V gene lookup returns CDR1 LGHNT and CDR2 FRNRAP. This CDR3 reads CASGQGDRDYGYTF. The CDR3 DNA reads TGTGCTAGTGGCCAGGGTGATCGGGACTATGGCTACACCTTC.

This rearrangement joins TRBV7-2 to TRBJ1-2; tentatively, D is TRBD1 (6 bases). Germline assignment: CDR1 SGHTA and CDR2 FQGNSA. The CDR3 covers 15 residues. Trimming took 2 bases from V and 6 from J, leaving 16 bases between them. CDR3 sequence (DNA): TGTGCCAGCAGCTTACAAAAGACAGGCGCTGATGGCTACACCTTC. Amino acid sequence: CASSLQKTGADGYTF.

Only one count was recorded for this clone. The chain carries TRBV10-3 and TRBJ2-5, with D perhaps matching TRBD1 (6 bases). The length of the CDR3 is 13 residues. In germline, CDR1 is ENHRY, CDR2 SYGVKD. The ends were cut back, 5 bases at V and 4 bases at J, with 11 bases in the middle. This CDR3 reads CAISPQGRETQYF. The CDR3 DNA reads as TGTGCCATCAGTCCACAGGGTCGAGAGACCCAGTACTTC.

V usage is TRBV6-5 and J usage is TRBJ2-2; D gene ambiguous. This CDR3 spans 15 amino acids. Germline V lookup: CDR1 MNHEY, CDR2 SVGAGI. The V end lost 2 bases, the J end lost 7 bases, and 14 bases lay between the germline ends. CDR3 region: CASSYEPRAIGELFF. The CDR3 bases are TGTGCCAGCAGTTACGAACCCCGAGCGATCGGGGAGCTGTTTTTT.

This clone came up once. V and J are TRBV9 and TRBJ1-4, with D possibly being TRBD1 (6 bases). CDR3 length equals 16 residues. Trimming left V 0 bases short and J 5 bases short, with 14 bases between. CDR1 SGDLS and CDR2 YYNGEE come from the germline V gene. The CDR3 here is CASSVAEGQGNEKLFF. CDR3 in DNA: TGTGCCAGCAGCGTAGCTGAGGGGCAGGGGAATGAAAAACTGTTTTTT.

The chain links TRBV5-1 to TRBJ1-1; D perhaps matches TRBD1 (6 bases). The CDR3 extends over 15 amino acids. CDR1 is SGHRS and CDR2 is YFSETQ in the germline V gene. V was clipped by 3 bases and J by 1 base, with 13 bases between them. CDR3 nucleotides: TGCGCCAGCAGCTCCCCGGACAGACCGAACACTGAAGCTTTCTTT. Its translation: CASSSPDRPNTEAFF. Full variable domain (remainder filled in from reference TRBV5-1 and TRBJ1-1): KAGVTQTPRYLIKTRGQQVTLSCSPISGHRSVSWYQQTPGQGLQFLFEYFSETQRNKGNFPGRFSGRQFSNSRSEMNVSTLELGDSALYLCASSSPDRPNTEAFFGQGTRLTVV.

CDR3 nucleotide sequence: TGTGCCAGCAGCCCGAGTGATGAGCAGTTCTTC. Protein product: CASSPSDEQFF. The chain has TRBV7-9 and TRBJ2-1; D gene ambiguous. This CDR3 spans 11 amino acids. Per the germline V gene, CDR1 is SEHNR and CDR2 is FQNEAQ (reference sequence). Deletions cut 5 bases from V and 8 bases from J, with 7 bases between.

Here the CDR3 reads CASKGAWDYYEQYF. The CDR3 DNA reads as TGTGCCAGCAAGGGGGCTTGGGATTACTACGAGCAGTACTTC. The V and J genes are TRBV6-1 and TRBJ2-7, with 7 positions matching TRBD1. J was trimmed by 3 bases and V by 7 bases; bases with no gene match: 9. The CDR3 has 14 amino acids. CDR1 and CDR2 from the germline V gene are MNHNS and SASEGT.

CDR3 sequence reads: CASSLVRNSGANVLTF. For the CDR3, the DNA is TGTGCCAGCAGCTTAGTCAGGAATTCTGGGGCCAACGTCCTGACTTTC. The genes are TRBV7-9 and TRBJ2-6; D gene uncertain. Germline V gives CDR1 SEHNR, CDR2 FQNEAQ (reference sequence). V gave up 1 base and J gave up 1 base, with 8 bases separating them. This CDR3 is 16 amino acids long.

The chain uses TRBV7-6 and TRBJ2-2; D remains ambiguous. The germline V gene encodes CDR1 SGHVS and CDR2 FNYEAQ. V shed 10 bases and J shed 2 bases, with 14 bases lying between them. The CDR3 extends over 14 amino acids. The CDR3 nucleotides read TGTGCCACCCTGGCGGTAGAAAACACCGGGGAGCTGTTTTTT. It encodes CATLAVENTGELFF.

The chain is built from TRBV9 and TRBJ2-7; perhaps TRBD1 as D (6 bases). Germline values: CDR1 SGDLS, CDR2 YYNGEE. The CDR3 totals 14 residues. V was cut by 4 bases and J by 4 bases, with 15 bases left in between. The CDR3 is CASSPSGGPYEQYF. Here the CDR3 DNA reads TGTGCCAGCAGCCCGAGTGGGGGCCCGTACGAGCAGTACTTC.

This sequence joins TRBV5-4 and TRBJ2-7; D is perhaps TRBD1 (6 bases). From germline, CDR1 is SGHNT and CDR2 YYREEE (reference sequence). The CDR3 totals 13 residues. V gave up 4 bases and J gave up 2 bases, with 10 bases separating them. The CDR3 nucleotides read TGTGCCAGCAGCCGGGACACTACCTACGAGCAGTACTTC. Its translation is CASSRDTTYEQYF.

The chain joins TRBV7-3 to TRBJ2-7, with 9 bases that match TRBD2. CDR3 length equals 14 residues. V dropped 5 bases and J dropped 6; count of bases not matched to a gene: 8. Germline values: CDR1 SGHTA, CDR2 FQGTGA. In DNA, the CDR3 is TGTGCCAGCAGCGCCGCGGGAGGGCCGAGCGAGCAGTACTTC. Protein sequence: CASSAAGGPSEQYF.